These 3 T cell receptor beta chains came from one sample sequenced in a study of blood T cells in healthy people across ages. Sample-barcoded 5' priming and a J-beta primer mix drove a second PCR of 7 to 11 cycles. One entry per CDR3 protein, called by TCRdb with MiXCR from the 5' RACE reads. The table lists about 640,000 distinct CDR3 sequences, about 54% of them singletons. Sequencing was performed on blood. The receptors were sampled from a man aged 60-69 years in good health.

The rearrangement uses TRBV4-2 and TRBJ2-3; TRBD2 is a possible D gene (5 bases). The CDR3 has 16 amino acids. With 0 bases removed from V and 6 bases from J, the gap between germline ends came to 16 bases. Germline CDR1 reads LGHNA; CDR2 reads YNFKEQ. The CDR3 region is CASSQDAREGWDTQYF. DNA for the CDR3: TGTGCCAGCAGCCAAGATGCTCGGGAAGGATGGGATACGCAGTATTTT.

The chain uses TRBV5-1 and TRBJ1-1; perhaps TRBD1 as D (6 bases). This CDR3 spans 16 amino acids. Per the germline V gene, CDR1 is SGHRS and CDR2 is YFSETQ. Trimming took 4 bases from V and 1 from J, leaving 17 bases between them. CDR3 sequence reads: CASSQQGGGSNTEAFF. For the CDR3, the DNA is TGCGCCAGCAGCCAGCAGGGTGGGGGCTCGAACACTGAAGCTTTCTTT. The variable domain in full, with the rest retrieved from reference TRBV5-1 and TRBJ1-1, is KAGVTQTPRYLIKTRGQQVTLSCSPISGHRSVSWYQQTPGQGLQFLFEYFSETQRNKGNFPGRFSGRQFSNSRSEMNVSTLELGDSALYLCASSQQGGGSNTEAFFGQGTRLTVV.

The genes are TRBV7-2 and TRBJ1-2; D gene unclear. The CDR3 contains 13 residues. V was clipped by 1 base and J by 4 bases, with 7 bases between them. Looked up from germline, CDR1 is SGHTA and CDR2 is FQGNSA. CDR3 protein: CASSLDTPYGYTF. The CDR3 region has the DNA TGTGCCAGCAGCTTAGATACACCCTATGGCTACACCTTC.